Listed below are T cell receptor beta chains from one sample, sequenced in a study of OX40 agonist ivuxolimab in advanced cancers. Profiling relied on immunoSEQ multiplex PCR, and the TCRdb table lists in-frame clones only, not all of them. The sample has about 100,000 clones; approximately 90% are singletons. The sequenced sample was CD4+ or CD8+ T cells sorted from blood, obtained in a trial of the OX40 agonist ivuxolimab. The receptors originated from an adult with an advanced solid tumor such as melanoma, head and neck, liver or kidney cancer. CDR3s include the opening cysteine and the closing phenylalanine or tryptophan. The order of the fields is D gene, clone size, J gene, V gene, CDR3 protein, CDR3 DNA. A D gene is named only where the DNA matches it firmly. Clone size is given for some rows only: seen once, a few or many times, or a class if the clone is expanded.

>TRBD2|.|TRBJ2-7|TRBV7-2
CASSLFPGTSSYEQYF
TGTGCCAGCAGCTTATTTCCCGGGACTAGCTCCTACGAGCAGTACTTC
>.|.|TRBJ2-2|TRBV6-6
CASRTWGGANTGELFF
TGTGCCAGCAGGACCTGGGGCGGCGCGAACACCGGGGAGCTGTTTTTT
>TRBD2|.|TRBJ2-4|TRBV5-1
CASSLAVTSGRGNIQYF
TGCGCCAGCAGCTTGGCCGTGACTAGCGGGAGAGGAAACATTCAGTACTTC
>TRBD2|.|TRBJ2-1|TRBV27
CASTLRGGFLNEQFF
TGTGCCAGCACCCTTCGGGGAGGGTTCCTAAATGAGCAGTTCTTC
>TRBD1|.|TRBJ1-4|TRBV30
CAWDRANEKLFF
TGTGCCTGGGACAGGGCAAATGAAAAACTGTTTTTT
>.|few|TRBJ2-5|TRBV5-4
CASSLEASQETQYF
TGTGCCAGCAGCTTGGAGGCTTCCCAAGAGACCCAGTACTTC
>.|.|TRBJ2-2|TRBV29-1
CSVPPLAEGELFF
TGCAGCGTTCCCCCCCTCGCGGAAGGGGAGCTGTTTTTT
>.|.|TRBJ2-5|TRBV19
CASSIDMETQYF
TGTGCCAGTAGTATAGACATGGAGACCCAGTACTTC
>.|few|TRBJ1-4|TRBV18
CASSRGTYNEKLFF
TGTGCCAGCTCACGAGGGACCTATAATGAAAAACTGTTTTTT
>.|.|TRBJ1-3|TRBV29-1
CSAKPTGGLGGNTIYF
TGCAGCGCGAAACCCACCGGTGGGTTGGGAGGAAACACCATATATTTT
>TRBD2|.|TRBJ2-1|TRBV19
CASSASGGSYNEQFF
TGTGCCAGTAGTGCTAGCGGGGGGTCCTACAATGAGCAGTTCTTC
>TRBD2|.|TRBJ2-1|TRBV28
CASRLAGTYNEQFF
TGTGCCAGCAGGCTAGCGGGGACCTACAATGAGCAGTTCTTC
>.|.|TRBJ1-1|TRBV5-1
CASSLRGVSEAFF
TGCGCCAGCAGCTTGAGGGGGGTCTCTGAAGCTTTCTTT
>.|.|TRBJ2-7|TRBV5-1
CASSLDPVSYEQYF
TGCGCCAGCAGCTTGGATCCGGTCTCATACGAGCAGTACTTC
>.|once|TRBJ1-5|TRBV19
CASSIIRGNQPQHF
TGTGCCAGTAGTATTATCAGGGGTAACCAGCCCCAGCATTTT
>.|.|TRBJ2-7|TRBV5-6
CASSFDPGPSYEQYF
TGTGCCAGCAGCTTTGATCCGGGACCCTCCTACGAGCAGTACTTC
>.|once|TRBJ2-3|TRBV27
CASSPGLIRRTDTQYF
TGTGCCAGCAGTCCTGGACTTATCCGGCGCACAGATACGCAGTATTTT
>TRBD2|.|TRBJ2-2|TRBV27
CASSLYGLAGGAGELFF
TGTGCCAGCAGCCTATACGGACTAGCGGGAGGAGCTGGGGAGCTGTTTTTT
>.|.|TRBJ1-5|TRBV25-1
CASSPQGHSNQPQHF
TGTGCCAGCAGTCCACAGGGTCATAGCAATCAGCCCCAGCATTTT
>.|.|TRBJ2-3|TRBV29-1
CSVLNTDTQYF
TGCAGCGTTTTAAACACAGATACGCAGTATTTT